A selection of T cell receptor beta chains follows, all from one sample in a study of CD8+CD57+ T cells in acquired aplastic anemia. MiXCR, run by TCRdb on the reads, gives a single entry per CDR3 protein. The sample records approximately 220,000 distinct CDR3 sequences, around 50% being singletons. The sample consisted of sorted CD4+, CD8+, or CD8+CD57+ T cells (not recorded which) from PBMCs. Receptor source: a human donor with aplastic anemia. Both conserved end residues are part of each CDR3. D genes are given only for firm matches. Part of the rows lack a size; the others show once, few, many or a class for expanded clones.

clone_size,d_call,j_call,v_call,cdr3_nt,cdr3_aa
NA,NA,TRBJ2-6,TRBV10-3,TGTGCCATCAGACCCGGGGCGCGAACTTCTGGGGCCAACGTCCTGACTTTC,CAIRPGARTSGANVLTF
many,TRBD1,TRBJ1-5,TRBV20-1,TGCAGTGCCCAGGCCGGGACAGGAAATCAGCCCCAGCATTTT,CSAQAGTGNQPQHF
NA,TRBD1,TRBJ1-4,TRBV5-6,TGTGCCAGCAGCCCAGGACAGGGGATCGAAACAACTAATGAAAAACTGTCTTTT,CASSPGQGIETTNEKLSF
many,NA,TRBJ1-2,TRBV19,TGTGCCAGTAGTATAGATCGGGGGGGCAGATATGGCTACACCTTC,CASSIDRGGRYGYTF
few,TRBD2,TRBJ2-5,TRBV7-7,TGTGCCAGCAGCTTAGCAGCGGGAGGACAAGAGACCCAGTACTTC,CASSLAAGGQETQYF
NA,TRBD2,TRBJ2-1,TRBV20-1,TGCAGTGCTAATTCCGGACTAGCGGGGGGCCGAGGTGAGCAGTTCTTC,CSANSGLAGGRGEQFF
NA,NA,TRBJ1-2,TRBV30,TGTGCCTGGAGGGGAGCGACAGGTGGGCGTTACTATGGCTACACCTTC,CAWRGATGGRYYGYTF
NA,NA,TRBJ1-1,TRBV7-7,TGTGCCAGCAGCTTAGATGGTGGCACTGAAGCTTTCTTT,CASSLDGGTEAFF
NA,TRBD1,TRBJ1-4,TRBV7-9,TGTGCCAGCAGCCCGGCCGGGACAGGGTCAGGAAAACTGTTTTTT,CASSPAGTGSGKLFF
few,NA,TRBJ1-2,TRBV30,TGTGCCTGGAGTTTGGGACTCCTACCTGGCTACACCTTC,CAWSLGLLPGYTF
NA,NA,TRBJ2-1,TRBV24-1,TGTGCCAGCGGTACGGGGTCTTACAATGAGCAGTTCTTC,CASGTGSYNEQFF
NA,NA,TRBJ1-3,TRBV7-9,TGTGCCAGCAGCTTACCGGGGGGCCGGGGAAACACCATATATTTT,CASSLPGGRGNTIYF
NA,NA,TRBJ1-1,TRBV19,TGTGCCAGTAGTACCCAGACAGACACTGAAGCTTTCTTT,CASSTQTDTEAFF
NA,NA,TRBJ1-6,TRBV7-2,TGTGCCAGCAGCTTAGCGATGGGGCTACGCTCACCCCTCCACTTT,CASSLAMGLRSPLHF
many,NA,TRBJ1-2,TRBV7-3,TGTGCCAGCAGCGTCGGCCAAGGGTCCTACACCTTC,CASSVGQGSYTF
many,NA,TRBJ2-7,TRBV3-1,TGTGCCAGCAGCCCACGCACAGGGTACGAGCAGTACTTC,CASSPRTGYEQYF
many,TRBD1,TRBJ1-2,TRBV6-1,TGTGCCAGCCAAAGACAGGGGGTTAGTAACTATGGCTACACCTTC,CASQRQGVSNYGYTF
NA,NA,TRBJ1-1,TRBV11-2,TGTGCCAGCAGCTCCATGGCGGCCGACACTGAAGCTTTCTTT,CASSSMAADTEAFF
NA,NA,TRBJ2-3,TRBV29-1,TGCAGCGTTGTTCCCAGCACAGATACGCAGTATTTT,CSVVPSTDTQYF
NA,TRBD1,TRBJ1-6,TRBV20-1,TGCAGTGCTAGGGCGCCAGGGGGCTATAATTCACCCCTCCACTTT,CSARAPGGYNSPLHF
few,NA,TRBJ2-2,TRBV11-2,TGTGCCAGCAGCTTAGATCGGGGCAGGGCGGGCACCGGGGAGCTGTTTTTT,CASSLDRGRAGTGELFF
many,NA,TRBJ2-3,TRBV5-1,TGCGCCAGCAGCAGCGACGGGGGAGATACGCAGTATTTT,CASSSDGGDTQYF
NA,TRBD2,TRBJ2-3,TRBV19,TGTGCCAGTAGAGCGGGGGGGCCTAGCACAGATACGCAGTATTTT,CASRAGGPSTDTQYF
NA,NA,TRBJ2-1,TRBV2,TGTGCCAGCAGTGGACACAATGAGCAGTTCTTC,CASSGHNEQFF
NA,NA,TRBJ1-2,TRBV7-9,TGTGCCAGCACCCATGAAACAGGGACCTTTAACTATGGCTACACCTTC,CASTHETGTFNYGYTF
many,TRBD2,TRBJ2-1,TRBV20-1,TGCAGTGCTAGAGACCCAGCGGGGGGGCACCACAATGAGCAGTTCTTC,CSARDPAGGHHNEQFF
many,NA,TRBJ1-6,TRBV5-5,TGTGCCAGCAGCTTGGCCGTTGGAGTGAGGAATTCACCCCTCCACTTT,CASSLAVGVRNSPLHF
many,NA,TRBJ1-5,TRBV7-9,TGTGCCAGCAGCCCACTAGGTCCTAATCAGCCCCAGCATTTT,CASSPLGPNQPQHF
many,NA,TRBJ1-4,TRBV5-8,TGTGCCAGCAGCTTGGCCGGGGAGGAAAAACTGTTTTTT,CASSLAGEEKLFF
NA,TRBD1,TRBJ1-2,TRBV29-1,TGCAGCAGCCAACCTAAAACAGGGGGCTATGGCTACACCTTC,CSSQPKTGGYGYTF
NA,TRBD1,TRBJ1-6,TRBV7-9,TGTGCCAGCAGCCCCGGACAGGGAAATTCACCCCTCCACTTT,CASSPGQGNSPLHF
NA,TRBD2,TRBJ2-7,TRBV4-1,TGCGCCAGCAGCCAGGCTAGCGGGGTTAGCTCCTACGAGCAGTACTTC,CASSQASGVSSYEQYF
once,NA,TRBJ2-5,TRBV10-3,TGTGCCAGCAGTGAACTGGGGGGGGGGCTTGTGACCCAGTACTTC,CASSELGGGLVTQYF
many,NA,TRBJ2-5,TRBV6-5,TGTGCCAGCAGTTATCAGGGTTGGGAGACCCAGTACTTC,CASSYQGWETQYF
many,NA,TRBJ2-5,TRBV6-4,TGTGCCAGCCATGGACAGCAAGAGACCCAGTACTTC,CASHGQQETQYF
many,NA,TRBJ1-6,TRBV2,TGTGCCAGCAGCCCTCGTGAGAGGTCGGATAATTCACCCCTCCACTTT,CASSPRERSDNSPLHF
many,NA,TRBJ1-1,TRBV20-1,TGCAGTGCTAGAGATACCTCCCGGGGATTTTGGACTGAAGCTTTCTTT,CSARDTSRGFWTEAFF
NA,NA,TRBJ2-1,TRBV19,TGTGCCAGTAATAGCGGATACAATGAGCAGTTCTTC,CASNSGYNEQFF
many,NA,TRBJ2-3,TRBV7-2,TGTGCCAGCAGCTACCTAGCGACGAATTCCAATACGCAGTATTTT,CASSYLATNSNTQYF
NA,TRBD1,TRBJ2-7,TRBV5-1,TGTGCCAGCAGCCCCCAAACAGGGGACGAGCAGTACTTC,CASSPQTGDEQYF
NA,NA,TRBJ1-6,TRBV7-3,TGTGCCAGCAGCTTGTGGAGCGAAAATTCACCCCTCCACTTT,CASSLWSENSPLHF
NA,NA,TRBJ1-6,TRBV11-2,TGTGCCAGCAGCCTCGACACAGGGTCCCCCCTCCCCTTT,CASSLDTGSPLPF
few,TRBD2,TRBJ2-7,TRBV15,TGTGCCACCAGTACAACTAGCGCAACCTACGAGCAGTACTTC,CATSTTSATYEQYF
few,TRBD1,TRBJ2-7,TRBV20-1,TGCAGTGCTAGAAACCCGGGACAGGGGGTCGGGGAGCTGTACTTC,CSARNPGQGVGELYF
NA,NA,TRBJ2-4,TRBV20-1,TGCAGTGCTAGGGATAGACGGGAGGCCAAAAACATTCAGTACTTC,CSARDRREAKNIQYF
many,NA,TRBJ1-1,TRBV19,TGTGCCAGTAGTCCCCCGGGGGGGACAAACACTGAAGCTTTCTTT,CASSPPGGTNTEAFF
many,TRBD1,TRBJ1-4,TRBV7-9,TGTGCCAGCAGCTTAGGGACAGGGAGTGAAAAACTGTTTTTT,CASSLGTGSEKLFF
many,NA,TRBJ1-4,TRBV5-1,TGCGCCAGCAGCTTGGGAGGGACGCCTAATGAAAAACTGTTTTTT,CASSLGGTPNEKLFF
NA,NA,TRBJ2-1,TRBV25-1,TGTGCCAGCAGTGAATATATCTCGGGGCAGTTCTTC,CASSEYISGQFF
NA,TRBD1,TRBJ1-6,TRBV10-3,TGTGCCATCAGTGAGTTTGGGACAGGGACCTCACCCCTCCACTTT,CAISEFGTGTSPLHF
NA,NA,TRBJ2-3,TRBV24-1,TGTGCCACCAGTGACCCGACTAGGTTTGGGGCAGATACGCAGTATTTT,CATSDPTRFGADTQYF
NA,NA,TRBJ1-1,TRBV19,TGTGCCAGTAGTATCGCACAGGGACTCACTGAAGCTTTCTTT,CASSIAQGLTEAFF
NA,TRBD2,TRBJ2-1,TRBV2,TGTGCCAGCAGCCATGGGACTAGCGGGGGGGCCCATTACAATGAGCAGTTCTTC,CASSHGTSGGAHYNEQFF